This T cell receptor beta chain derives from a study of lymphopenia after photon versus proton radiotherapy. TCRdb's table, derived via immunoSEQ multiplex PCR, lists solely in-frame clones and lacks some. The table records approximately 47,000 clones, roughly 87% of them present only once. Details on this clone: Its antigen remains unidentified.

General study points: In patients who died, overall survival fell as post-nadir TCR diversity dropped more. Oligoclonal CD8+ Temra expansion after nadir drove photon patients' diversity drop.

CDR1 is MNHEY and CDR2 is SMNVEV in the germline V gene (reference sequence). The CDR3 extends over 14 amino acids. V dropped 5 bases and J dropped 4 bases, with 11 bases sitting between them. The specimen was peripheral blood, collected from a patient treated with photon-based radiotherapy. This TCR derives from a man in his forties or fifties with gastric cancer. The chain uses TRBV27 and TRBJ1-4, with D possibly being TRBD1 (5 bases). The CDR3 nucleotides read TGTGCCAGCAGTGGACGGGGGTTTAATGAAAAACTGTTTTTT. Its protein is CASSGRGFNEKLFF.